The next 30 T cell receptor beta chains were all read from a single sample in a study of shared clonotypes between healthy human individuals. Only in-frame clones appear in the TCRdb table, and some are missing; sequencing was by immunoSEQ multiplex PCR. The sample includes 730,000 or so clones, more than 70% of them seen just once. The sample consisted of memory CD4+ T cells sorted from blood. The subset here: CD45RA-negative fraction. These receptors originate from a woman aged 25 to 39 in good health.

The J gene is TRBJ1-5, the V gene TRBV2, with 7 bases aligning to TRBD1. Germline CDR1 is SNHLY and CDR2 is FYNNEI. The CDR3 spans 15 residues. V lost 1 base and J lost 1; bases outside the gene matches: 1. CDR3 residues: CASSEEGGSNQPQHF. The CDR3 DNA follows: TGTGCCAGCAGTGAAGAAGGGGGCAGCAATCAGCCCCAGCATTTT.

Note on this clone: The same CDR3 also results from other DNA sequences found in this sample. V and J are TRBV5-1 and TRBJ2-1, with D possibly matching TRBD2 (5 bases). Trimming shortened V by 1 base and J by 2 bases, and 10 bases separated the two germline ends. This CDR3 comprises 15 residues. Germline CDR1 is SGHRS and CDR2 is YFSETQ. CDR3 DNA: TGCGCCAGCAGCTTGTCGAGCGGAGCCTACAATGAGCAGTTCTTC. As protein: CASSLSSGAYNEQFF.

V gene TRBV5-1 combines with J gene TRBJ1-5; TRBD1 aligns across 8 bases. Germline assignment: CDR1 SGHRS and CDR2 YFSETQ. This CDR3 comprises 14 residues. V dropped 4 bases and J dropped 4; count of bases not matched to a gene: 4. CDR3 region: CASSDGQGNQPQHF. The CDR3 DNA sequence: TGCGCCAGCAGCGACGGACAGGGAAATCAGCCCCAGCATTTT.

The gene calls are TRBV5-1 and TRBJ2-7; TRBD1 aligns across 7 bases. After removal of 8 bases from V and 4 bases from J, the junction contained 9 bases not matched to a gene. Per the germline V gene, CDR1 is SGHRS and CDR2 is YFSETQ. The CDR3 extends over 13 amino acids. The CDR3 sequence: CASNRGSGYEQYF. The CDR3 DNA sequence: TGCGCCAGTAACAGGGGATCCGGGTACGAGCAGTACTTC.

The chain links TRBV4-1 to TRBJ2-2, with 7 bases lining up with TRBD2. From germline, CDR1 is MGHRA and CDR2 YSYEKL. The CDR3 extends over 16 amino acids. Trimming took 3 bases from V and 4 from J; bases not matched to a gene: 8. The CDR3 bases are TGCGCCAGCAGCCACGGACGGGGAGGGTCCACCGGGGAGCTGTTTTTT. It specifies CASSHGRGGSTGELFF.

In this sample, this clone turned up once. This chain joins TRBV19 and TRBJ2-7, with no clear D. This CDR3 has 14 residues. Germline V CDR1 and CDR2: LNHDA, SQIVND (reference sequence). V was shortened by 4 bases and J by 3 bases, with 13 bases between the two germline ends. CDR3 nucleotides: TGTGCCAGTAGTAGTGGTACAGTGTGCTACGAGCAGTACTTC. The encoded protein is CASSSGTVCYEQYF.

In this sample, this clone turned up once. The chain is built from TRBV5-1 and TRBJ2-2, with 9 nucleotides matching TRBD2. The CDR3 extends over 17 amino acids. Germline V gene lookup returns CDR1 SGHRS and CDR2 YFSETQ. Trimming at V came to 4 bases and at J to 2 bases, leaving 9 bases not matched to a gene. The CDR3 region has the DNA TGCGCCAGCAGCCCCGGGGGGACTAGCTACAACACCGGGGAGCTGTTTTTT. It yields the protein CASSPGGTSYNTGELFF.

This clone was counted a single time. The CDR3 DNA reads as TGTGCCAGCAGTAAACGGGGCGGTATGACTAACCCAATCGATGAGCAGTTCTTC. This gives the protein CASSKRGGMTNPIDEQFF. The chain employs TRBV27 and TRBJ2-1, with D possibly being TRBD1 or TRBD2 (5 bases each). CDR3 length equals 18 residues. Germline V CDR1 and CDR2: MNHEY, SMNVEV (reference sequence). The V end was cut by 5 bases, the J end by 8 bases, with 28 bases between.

The chain couples TRBV28 to TRBJ2-1, with 8 bases fitting TRBD1. From germline, CDR1 is MDHEN and CDR2 SYDVKM. The V and J ends lost 5 bases and 1 base, in that order; junction bases with no gene match: 7. The CDR3 covers 16 residues. The CDR3 nucleotides read TGTGCCAGCAGTACCCTGACAGGGGTTTCCTACAATGAGCAGTTCTTC. Translated: CASSTLTGVSYNEQFF.

V is TRBV7-8 and J is TRBJ1-1; D is possibly TRBD1 (5 bases). Germline V gives CDR1 SGHVS, CDR2 FQNEAQ. The CDR3 covers 13 residues. V gave up 3 bases and J gave up 6 bases, with 11 bases separating them. The CDR3 protein is CASSLPRQPEAFF. CDR3 nucleotides: TGTGCCAGCAGCTTGCCACGACAGCCTGAAGCTTTCTTT.

The chain combines TRBV9 with TRBJ2-7; TRBD2 matches at 14 bases. Germline CDR1 and CDR2: SGDLS and YYNGEE. CDR3 length: 16 amino acids. Germline trimming cut 4 bases from V and 5 bases from J; bases unmatched to any gene: 8. DNA of the CDR3: TGTGCCAGCAGCCCGGCCGGGACTAGCGGGAGTGACGAGCAGTACTTC. It specifies CASSPAGTSGSDEQYF. Supplemented by reference TRBV9 and TRBJ2-7, the full variable domain reads DSGVTQTPKHLITATGQRVTLRCSPRSGDLSVYWYQQSLDQGLQFLIQYYNGEERAKGNILERFSAQQFPDLHSELNLSSLELGDSALYFCASSPAGTSGSDEQYFGPGTRLTVT.

The V and J genes are TRBV19 and TRBJ2-7; TRBD2 is a possible D gene (8 bases). Trimming took 2 bases from V and 5 from J, leaving 25 bases between them. The CDR3 sequence is 18 residues long. The germline V gene encodes CDR1 LNHDA and CDR2 SQIVND (reference sequence). The chain's CDR3 is CASSISSGGADRVHEQYF. Here the CDR3 DNA reads TGTGCCAGTAGTATATCATCCGGGGGGGCCGACAGGGTCCACGAGCAGTACTTC.

J is TRBJ1-5 and V is TRBV19, with D maybe TRBD1 (5 bases). Trimming stripped 7 bases from V and 0 bases from J, with 10 bases between. CDR3 length: 14 amino acids. In germline, CDR1 is LNHDA, CDR2 SQIVND (reference sequence). The CDR3 here is CASNGAYSNQPQHF. The CDR3 DNA is TGTGCCAGTAACGGGGCGTATAGCAATCAGCCCCAGCATTTT.

V gene TRBV7-9 combines with J gene TRBJ2-2, with TRBD2 as a possible D gene (6 bases). V was pared by 9 bases and J by 6 bases, with 23 bases between. The germline V gene encodes CDR1 SEHNR and CDR2 FQNEAQ (reference sequence). The CDR3 length is 16 residues. CDR3 sequence: CARCPIGTLNAGELFF. CDR3 nucleotide sequence: TGTGCCAGGTGTCCGATTGGGACTCTAAACGCCGGGGAGCTGTTTTTT.

This chain uses TRBV5-1 with TRBJ2-5, with 7 bases matching TRBD2. The junction had 5 bases not matched to a gene; V was cut back by 1 base and J by 2 bases. The CDR3 contains 15 residues. The germline V gene has CDR1 SGHRS and CDR2 YFSETQ. The CDR3 is CASSLSGREQETQYF. Here the CDR3 DNA reads TGCGCCAGCAGCTTGAGCGGGCGGGAGCAAGAGACCCAGTACTTC.

The chain has TRBV5-6 and TRBJ2-1; D call uncertain. From germline, CDR1 is SGHDT and CDR2 YYEEEE. V was cut by 0 bases and J by 0 bases, with 7 bases left in between. This CDR3 spans 15 amino acids. CDR3 sequence: CASSLGVSSYNEQFF. The CDR3 coding sequence is TGTGCCAGCAGCTTGGGAGTTAGCTCCTACAATGAGCAGTTCTTC.

J is TRBJ2-1 and V is TRBV10-2, with 16 bases lining up with TRBD2. The CDR3 is 14 amino acids. Germline-derived CDR1 and CDR2 are WSHSY and SAAADI. V shed 6 bases, J shed 9 bases, and the junction held 2 bases outside the gene matches. CDR3 amino acids: CASRGTSGRVEQFF. The DNA of the CDR3 is TGCGCCAGCAGGGGGACTAGCGGGAGGGTTGAGCAGTTCTTC.

The CDR3 region is CASKQLGGSYEQYF. CDR3 sequence (DNA): TGTGCCAGCAAACAGCTGGGAGGTAGTTACGAGCAGTACTTC. V and J are TRBV27 and TRBJ2-7; perhaps TRBD2 as D (6 bases). Germline CDR1 and CDR2: MNHEY and SMNVEV (reference sequence). The V end was cut by 7 bases, the J end by 4 bases, with 17 bases between. This CDR3 has 14 amino acids.

This rearrangement joins TRBV10-1 to TRBJ2-1; D unclear. Germline V lookup: CDR1 WNHNN, CDR2 SYGVQD (reference sequence). The V and J ends lost 2 bases and 6 bases respectively, with 11 bases between them. CDR3 length: 14 amino acids. The CDR3 DNA is TGCGCCAGCAGTGAGGACGAGGAAGGCAATGAGCAGTTCTTC. Its protein is CASSEDEEGNEQFF.

The gene calls are TRBV19 and TRBJ2-5, with 9 bases aligning to TRBD1. Germline CDR1 is LNHDA and CDR2 is SQIVND (reference sequence). V was pared by 4 bases and J by 1 base, with 4 bases of the junction left unmatched. The CDR3 runs 15 residues. The CDR3 nucleotides read TGTGCCAGTAGTAGGGGACAGGGTTTCCAAGAGACCCAGTACTTC. It is translated as CASSRGQGFQETQYF. Combining the CDR3 with reference TRBV19 and TRBJ2-5 gives the whole variable domain DGGITQSPKYLFRKEGQNVTLSCEQNLNHDAMYWYRQDPGQGLRLIYYSQIVNDFQKGDIAEGYSVSREKKESFPLTVTSAQKNPTAFYLCASSRGQGFQETQYFGPGTRLLVL.

In its sample, this clone was seen many times. The chain is built from TRBV28 and TRBJ1-1; D unclear. The V gene's germline CDR1 is MDHEN and CDR2 SYDVKM. With 8 bases removed from V and 6 bases from J, the gap between germline ends came to 10 bases. The CDR3 sequence is 11 residues long. This chain's CDR3 is CASYGMSEAFF. The CDR3 nucleotides read TGTGCCAGCTACGGGATGTCTGAAGCTTTCTTT.

The V gene is TRBV28, the J gene TRBJ2-6, with 9 nucleotides matching TRBD1. Germline CDR1 and CDR2: MDHEN and SYDVKM. Unmatched junction bases numbered 7, after V lost 3 bases and J lost 1 base. This CDR3 contains 18 residues. CDR3 sequence (DNA): TGTGCCAGCAGTTTTAGAGGACAGGGGTTATCTGGGGCCAACGTCCTGACTTTC. Protein: CASSFRGQGLSGANVLTF.

The V gene is TRBV5-1, the J gene TRBJ1-4; D is ambiguous. Per the germline V gene, CDR1 is SGHRS and CDR2 is YFSETQ. Trimming took 0 bases from V and 8 from J, leaving 17 bases between them. CDR3 length equals 16 residues. The CDR3 sequence: CASSLAGQGLGEKLFF. The CDR3 nucleotides are TGCGCCAGCAGCTTGGCCGGGCAAGGGCTTGGCGAAAAACTGTTTTTT.

The chain recombines TRBV7-7 with TRBJ2-2; TRBD1 matches at 7 bases. CDR1 is SSHAT and CDR2 is FNYEAQ in the germline V gene (reference sequence). With 3 bases clipped from V and 5 bases from J, the junction kept 0 bases outside the gene matches. This CDR3 region has 13 residues. In nucleotides, the CDR3 is TGTGCCAGCAGCTTGGGACAGACCGGGGAGCTGTTTTTT. This gives the protein CASSLGQTGELFF. The full variable domain, its missing parts supplied by reference TRBV7-7 and TRBJ2-2, is GAGVSQSPRYKVTKRGQDVTLRCDPISSHATLYWYQQALGQGPEFLTYFNYEAQPDKSGLPSDRFSAERPEGSISTLTIQRTEQRDSAMYRCASSLGQTGELFFGEGSRLTVL.

This clone was counted between two and nine times. V and J are TRBV18 and TRBJ2-7; maybe TRBD1 (6 bases). CDR3 length equals 14 residues. Germline assignment: CDR1 KGHSH and CDR2 LQKENI. V gave up 1 base and J gave up 5 bases, with 12 bases separating them. The CDR3 here is CASSPRNRDHEQYF. CDR3 bases: TGTGCCAGCTCACCACGGAACAGGGACCACGAGCAGTACTTC.

The chain uses TRBV15 and TRBJ2-2; 8 positions agree with TRBD1. In germline, CDR1 is LNHNV, CDR2 YYDKDF (reference sequence). The CDR3 loop spans 16 amino acids. J gave up 5 bases and V 3 bases, and 8 bases lay outside the gene matches. The CDR3 is CATSSRGHAGTGELFF. The CDR3 DNA reads as TGTGCCACCAGCAGCAGGGGGCACGCCGGGACCGGGGAGCTGTTTTTT. Based on the CDR3 plus reference TRBV15 and TRBJ2-2, the full variable domain is DAMVIQNPRYQVTQFGKPVTLSCSQTLNHNVMYWYQQKSSQAPKLLFHYYDKDFNNEADTPDNFQSRRPNTSFCFLDIRSPGLGDTAMYLCATSSRGHAGTGELFFGEGSRLTVL.

This clone was seen a single time. The rearrangement joins TRBV5-1 to TRBJ2-3; TRBD1 aligns across 10 bases. Unmatched junction bases numbered 21, after V lost 4 bases and J lost 7 bases. Germline CDR1 and CDR2: SGHRS and YFSETQ. The CDR3 extends over 19 amino acids. For the CDR3, the DNA is TGCGCCAGCAGCCCCGAGGGGACAGGGGCGACTAGCTGGCGCTATACGCAGTATTTT. Translating gives CASSPEGTGATSWRYTQYF.

The chain couples TRBV6-1 to TRBJ1-4, with 9 nucleotides matching TRBD1. There are 14 residues in the CDR3. The germline V gene encodes CDR1 MNHNS and CDR2 SASEGT. Trimming removed 6 bases from V and 8 bases from J; junction bases left unmatched: 7. The CDR3 spells CASSPRQGDEKLFF. The CDR3 DNA is TGTGCCAGCAGCCCTAGACAGGGGGACGAAAAACTGTTTTTT.

This clone was picked up a small number of times. CDR3 bases: TGTGCCAGCAGCCTTAACATGGCGCATGAGCAGTTCTTC. It translates to CASSLNMAHEQFF. This rearrangement joins TRBV5-6 to TRBJ2-1; no clear D gene. The CDR3 consists of 13 residues. CDR1 and CDR2 (germline): SGHDT, YYEEEE. V was cut by 4 bases and J by 8 bases, with 13 bases left in between.

This clone has at least ten counts. Other DNA sequences within the sample encode an identical CDR3. The rearrangement uses TRBV5-1 and TRBJ2-1; D remains unclear. This CDR3 has 15 amino acids. Germline lookup yields CDR1 SGHRS and CDR2 YFSETQ. Trimming left V 0 bases short and J 0 bases short, with 7 bases between. The CDR3 here is CASSLDVSSYNEQFF. As DNA, the CDR3 is TGCGCCAGCAGCTTGGACGTCAGCTCCTACAATGAGCAGTTCTTC.